This T cell receptor (beta chain) was recovered during a study of cytomegalovirus exposure and HLA in healthy donors. Findings and limits, study-wide: The study listed approximately 160 cytomegalovirus-associated TCR beta chains. A later analysis found first-cohort TCR clusters tended to co-occur in the roughly 120 validation repertoires.

Profiling relied on immunoSEQ multiplex PCR, and the TCRdb table lists in-frame clones only, not all of them. The table records roughly 150,000 clones, roughly four fifths of them present only once. This clone has more than one count but fewer than ten. Antigen specificity is unknown. This CDR3 is 15 amino acids long. Germline assignment: CDR1 LNHDA and CDR2 SQIVND (reference sequence). V shed 3 bases and J shed 0 bases, with 11 bases lying between them. V is TRBV19 and J is TRBJ1-1; D is undetermined. The sequence was collected from a man in his thirties or forties in good health and CMV-seropositive. The sequencing input was PBMCs. The chain's CDR3 is CASSIGQVMNTEAFF. Here the CDR3 DNA reads TGTGCCAGTAGTATTGGGCAGGTCATGAACACTGAAGCTTTCTTT. The full variable domain, rest sourced from reference TRBV19 and TRBJ1-1, is DGGITQSPKYLFRKEGQNVTLSCEQNLNHDAMYWYRQDPGQGLRLIYYSQIVNDFQKGDIAEGYSVSREKKESFPLTVTSAQKNPTAFYLCASSIGQVMNTEAFFGQGTRLTVV.